This T cell receptor (beta chain) stems from a study of siplizumab effects on memory and regulatory T cells. Germline V gene lookup returns CDR1 SQVTM and CDR2 ANQGSEA. This CDR3 is 13 amino acids long. Losses at the gene ends were 7 bases for V and 3 bases for J; bases not matched to a gene: 6. Assay: immunoSEQ multiplex PCR; the TCRdb copy retains only in-frame clones and omits some. The sample shows 100,000 or so clones, about 92% of them seen only once. Specimen: CD4+ T cells sorted from blood. The source of this sequence is a human donor in good health. The chain couples TRBV29-1 to TRBJ1-2; 9 bases agree with TRBD1. The CDR3 here is CSARDRVDYGYTF. The CDR3 bases are TGCAGCGCCCGGGACAGGGTGGACTATGGCTACACCTTC.